The next 9 T cell receptor beta chains were all read from a single sample in a study of T cell changes during pregnancy in multiple sclerosis. Here immunoSEQ multiplex PCR was the method, and the copy in TCRdb shows in-frame clones only, minus some. The sample consists of under 95,000 clones, 90% to 95% of them appearing once. Sequenced here: peripheral blood, sampled after pregnancy. All receptors derive from a female donor in good health, enrolled as a control in a pregnancy study.

J is TRBJ1-1 and V is TRBV7-9; D gene uncertain. This CDR3 contains 13 residues. Germline assignment: CDR1 SEHNR and CDR2 FQNEAQ (reference sequence). Trimming shortened V by 3 bases and J by 1 base, and 6 bases separated the two germline ends. CDR3 residues: CASSLNRNTEAFF. The DNA for the CDR3 is TGTGCCAGCAGCTTGAACAGGAACACTGAAGCTTTCTTT.

This clone came up a few times. This sequence joins TRBV29-1 and TRBJ1-1; D might be TRBD1 (6 bases). Germline lookup yields CDR1 SQVTM and CDR2 ANQGSEA. Trimming shortened V by 5 bases and J by 1 base, and 8 bases separated the two germline ends. The CDR3 is made up of 12 amino acids. The CDR3 region is CSVSRGNTEAFF. The CDR3 bases are TGCAGCGTTAGCAGGGGGAACACTGAAGCTTTCTTT.

V is TRBV6-6 and J is TRBJ2-3; possible D gene TRBD2, 7 bases. Germline CDR1 and CDR2: MNHNY and SVGAGI (reference sequence). The CDR3 is 14 residues long. Trimming shortened V by 8 bases and J by 0 bases, and 12 bases separated the two germline ends. The CDR3 spells CASRGAFSTDTQYF. CDR3 bases: TGTGCCAGCCGGGGGGCTTTTAGCACAGATACGCAGTATTTT.

With regard to this clone: Other DNA sequences of this sample code for an identical CDR3. This chain links TRBV29-1 with TRBJ2-5; weak D call: TRBD1 (6 bases). The ends were cut back, 1 base at V and 5 bases at J, with 14 bases in the middle. Germline CDR1 SQVTM, CDR2 ANQGSEA. The CDR3 spans 14 residues. CDR3 in DNA: TGCAGCGTTGAAGGCAGGGGCAGGGAGGAGACCCAGTACTTC. Translation: CSVEGRGREETQYF. The whole variable domain, remainder taken from reference TRBV29-1 and TRBJ2-5, is SAVISQKPSRDICQRGTSLTIQCQVDSQVTMMFWYRQQPGQSLTLIATANQGSEATYESGFVIDKFPISRPNLTFSTLTVSNMSPEDSSIYLCSVEGRGREETQYFGPGTRLLVL.

The chain recombines TRBV18 with TRBJ2-7; D is unclear. Trimming shortened V by 3 bases and J by 5 bases, and 5 bases separated the two germline ends. The CDR3 has 11 residues. The germline V gene encodes CDR1 KGHSH and CDR2 LQKENI. CDR3 coding DNA: TGTGCCAGCTCACCTTCTGACGAGCAGTACTTC. It encodes CASSPSDEQYF.

The chain joins TRBV9 to TRBJ2-1; 9 positions agree with TRBD2. Germline trimming cut 3 bases from V and 4 bases from J; bases unmatched to any gene: 8. The CDR3 is made up of 16 amino acids. The germline CDR1 and CDR2 sequences are SGDLS and YYNGEE. This chain's CDR3 is CASSARAGGLYNEQFF. DNA of the CDR3: TGTGCCAGCAGCGCGCGAGCGGGGGGTTTATACAATGAGCAGTTCTTC.

The chain recombines TRBV13 with TRBJ1-2; D may be TRBD1 (5 bases). Germline V gene lookup returns CDR1 PRHDT and CDR2 FYEKMQ (reference sequence). The V end lost 5 bases, the J end lost 2 bases, and 6 bases lay between the germline ends. CDR3 length: 12 residues. The CDR3 DNA follows: TGTGCCAGCAGCCCAGGGAACTATGGCTACACCTTC. Its protein product is CASSPGNYGYTF.

The chain employs TRBV27 and TRBJ1-2; 7 bases line up with TRBD1. V gave up 2 bases and J gave up 3 bases; unmatched junction bases: 15. CDR1 and CDR2 (germline): MNHEY, SMNVEV (reference sequence). The CDR3 runs to 18 residues. CDR3 bases: TGTGCCAGCAGTTTAAGGGCGTCACGGGGACAGCTTCACTATGGCTACACCTTC. Its translation: CASSLRASRGQLHYGYTF.

The genes are TRBV28 and TRBJ2-1; D not certain. With 5 bases removed from V and 7 bases from J, the gap between germline ends came to 12 bases. The CDR3 contains 13 residues. Germline V gives CDR1 MDHEN, CDR2 SYDVKM. The CDR3 region is CASSQILENEQFF. The CDR3 DNA reads TGTGCCAGCAGTCAAATACTGGAGAATGAGCAGTTCTTC.